This T cell receptor beta chain was profiled in a study of control samples from healthy donors and cancer patients. This CDR3 spans 16 amino acids. The germline gives CDR1 LNHDA, CDR2 SQIVND (reference sequence). The V gene lost 6 bases and the J gene lost 0 bases, with 17 bases spanning the gap. This table comes from immunoSEQ multiplex PCR, and its TCRdb copy is limited to in-frame clones, with some not included. The sample shows around 200,000 clones, 85% to 95% of them seen only once. The sequenced material came from blood. The chain has TRBV19 and TRBJ1-1; D remains unclear. This TCR derives from a man aged 50-60 years in good health. CDR3 nucleotide sequence: TGTGCCAGTAGGCCTCGGGGTGTAGTGATGAACACTGAAGCTTTCTTT. Translating it yields CASRPRGVVMNTEAFF.